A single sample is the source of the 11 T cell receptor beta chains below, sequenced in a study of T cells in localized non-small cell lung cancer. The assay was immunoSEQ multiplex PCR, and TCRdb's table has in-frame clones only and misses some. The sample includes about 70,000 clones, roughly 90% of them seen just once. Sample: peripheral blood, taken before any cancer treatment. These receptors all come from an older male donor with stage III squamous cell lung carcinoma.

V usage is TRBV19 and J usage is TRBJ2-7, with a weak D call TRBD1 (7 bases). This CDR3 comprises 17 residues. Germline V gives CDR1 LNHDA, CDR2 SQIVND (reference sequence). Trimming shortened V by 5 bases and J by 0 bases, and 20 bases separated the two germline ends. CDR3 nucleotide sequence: TGTGCCAGTAGTGTGGAAGGAGGGGACAGCTTCTCCTACGAGCAGTACTTC. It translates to CASSVEGGDSFSYEQYF.

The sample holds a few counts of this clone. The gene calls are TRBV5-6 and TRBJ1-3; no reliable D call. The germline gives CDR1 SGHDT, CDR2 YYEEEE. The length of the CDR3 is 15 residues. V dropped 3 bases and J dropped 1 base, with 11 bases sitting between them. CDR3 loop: CASSYTAESGNTIYF. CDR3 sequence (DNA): TGTGCCAGCAGCTACACCGCGGAATCTGGAAACACCATATATTTT.

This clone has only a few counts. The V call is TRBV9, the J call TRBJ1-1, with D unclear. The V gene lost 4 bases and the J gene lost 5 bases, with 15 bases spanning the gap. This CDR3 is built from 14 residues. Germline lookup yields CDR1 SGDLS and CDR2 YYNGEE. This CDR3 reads CASSKAVAGTEAFF. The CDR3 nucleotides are TGTGCCAGCAGCAAAGCGGTAGCTGGGACTGAAGCTTTCTTT.

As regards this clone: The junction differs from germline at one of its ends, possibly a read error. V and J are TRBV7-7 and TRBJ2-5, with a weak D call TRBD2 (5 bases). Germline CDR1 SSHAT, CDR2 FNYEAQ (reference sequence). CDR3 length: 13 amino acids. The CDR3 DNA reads TGTGCTAGCAGCTGGCGAGGCGGGGAGACCCAGTACTTC. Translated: CASSWRGGETQYF. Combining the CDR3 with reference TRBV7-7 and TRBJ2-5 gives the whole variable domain GAGVSQSPRYKVTKRGQDVTLRCDPISSHATLYWYQQALGQGPEFLTYFNYEAQPDKSGLPSDRFSAERPEGSISTLTIQRTEQRDSAMYRCASSWRGGETQYFGPGTRLLVL.

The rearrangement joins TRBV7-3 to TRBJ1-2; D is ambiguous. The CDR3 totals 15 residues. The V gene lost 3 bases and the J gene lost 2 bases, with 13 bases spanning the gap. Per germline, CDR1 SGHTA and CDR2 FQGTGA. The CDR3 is CASSFNGSPNYGYTF. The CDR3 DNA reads TGTGCCAGCAGCTTCAATGGGTCACCCAACTATGGCTACACCTTC.

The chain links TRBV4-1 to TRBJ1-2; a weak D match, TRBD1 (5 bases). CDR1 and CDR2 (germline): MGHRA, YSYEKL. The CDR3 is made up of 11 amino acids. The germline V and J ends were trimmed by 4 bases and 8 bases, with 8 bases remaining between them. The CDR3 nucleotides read TGCGCCAGCAGCCTGCGGGGGGGCTACACCTTC. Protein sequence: CASSLRGGYTF.

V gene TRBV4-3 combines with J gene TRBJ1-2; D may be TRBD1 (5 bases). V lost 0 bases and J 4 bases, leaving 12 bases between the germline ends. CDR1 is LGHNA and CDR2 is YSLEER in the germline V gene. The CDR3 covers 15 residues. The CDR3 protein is CASSQEWRGVYGYTF. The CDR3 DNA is TGCGCCAGCAGCCAAGAATGGAGGGGAGTCTATGGCTACACCTTC.

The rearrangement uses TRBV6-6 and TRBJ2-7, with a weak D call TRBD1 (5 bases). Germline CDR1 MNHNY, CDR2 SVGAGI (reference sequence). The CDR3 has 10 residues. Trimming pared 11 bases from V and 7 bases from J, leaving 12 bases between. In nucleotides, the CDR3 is TGTGCCCAGGGCCTGTGGGAGCAGTACGTC. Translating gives CAQGLWEQYV.

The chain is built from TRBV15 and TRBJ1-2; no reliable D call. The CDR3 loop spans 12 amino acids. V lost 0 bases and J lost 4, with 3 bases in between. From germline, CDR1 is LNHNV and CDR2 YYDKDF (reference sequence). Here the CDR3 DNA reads TGTGCCACCAGCAGAGAAGGCTATGGCTACACCTTC. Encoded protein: CATSREGYGYTF.

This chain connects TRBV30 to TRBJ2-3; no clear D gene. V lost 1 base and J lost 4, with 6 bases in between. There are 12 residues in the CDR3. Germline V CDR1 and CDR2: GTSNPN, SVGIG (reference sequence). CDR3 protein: CAWSERPDTQYF. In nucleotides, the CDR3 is TGTGCCTGGAGTGAGAGGCCAGATACGCAGTATTTT.

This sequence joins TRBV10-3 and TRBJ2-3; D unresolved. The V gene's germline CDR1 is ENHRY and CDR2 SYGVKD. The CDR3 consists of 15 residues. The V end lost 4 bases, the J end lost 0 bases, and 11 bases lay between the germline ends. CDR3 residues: CAISVGVTSTDTQYF. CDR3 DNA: TGTGCCATCAGTGTTGGGGTAACTAGCACAGATACGCAGTATTTT.